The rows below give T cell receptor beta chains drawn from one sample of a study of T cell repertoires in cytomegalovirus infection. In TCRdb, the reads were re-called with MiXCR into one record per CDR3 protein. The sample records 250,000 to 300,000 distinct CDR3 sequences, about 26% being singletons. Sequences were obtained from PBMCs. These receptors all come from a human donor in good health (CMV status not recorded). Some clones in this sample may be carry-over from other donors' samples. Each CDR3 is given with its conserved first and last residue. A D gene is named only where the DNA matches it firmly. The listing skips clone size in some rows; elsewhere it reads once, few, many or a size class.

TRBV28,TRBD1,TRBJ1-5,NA,TGTGCCAGCAGTTCTGGGACAGGGGTTACTCAGCCCCAGCATTTT,CASSSGTGVTQPQHF
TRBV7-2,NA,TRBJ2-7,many,TGTGCCAGCAGCTTAGCGTCGGGTAGCTACGAGCAGTACTTC,CASSLASGSYEQYF
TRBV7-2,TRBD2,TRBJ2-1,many,TGTGCCAGCAGCCTACTAGCGGGAGGGGGAAATGAGCAGTTCTTC,CASSLLAGGGNEQFF
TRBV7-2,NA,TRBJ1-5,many,TGTGCCAGCAGCTTAGATCCAGGGCTGGATCAGCCCCAGCATTTT,CASSLDPGLDQPQHF
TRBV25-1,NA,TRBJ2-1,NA,TGTGCCAGCAGTGGGGGGTGGGCTACCTCCTACAATGAGCAGATCTTC,CASSGGWATSYNEQIF
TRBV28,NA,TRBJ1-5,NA,TGTGCCAGCAGTCCCACCGGGACAAGCAATCAGCCCCAGCATTTT,CASSPTGTSNQPQHF
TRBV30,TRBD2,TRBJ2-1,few,TGTGCCTGGAGTGTAGGGACTAGCGCAACCCATGTCTCCTACAATGAGCAGTTCTTC,CAWSVGTSATHVSYNEQFF
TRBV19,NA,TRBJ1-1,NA,TGTGCCAGTACCCTAGTGACAGGAATCACTGAAGCTTTCTTT,CASTLVTGITEAFF
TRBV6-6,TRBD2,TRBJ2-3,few,TGTGCCAGCAGTTACGGCGCTAAACTAGCGGGAGTCACAGATACGCAGTATTTT,CASSYGAKLAGVTDTQYF
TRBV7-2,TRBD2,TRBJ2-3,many,TGTGCCAGCAGCCCTAGCGCGGGAGCGGTGACAGATACGCAGTATTTT,CASSPSAGAVTDTQYF
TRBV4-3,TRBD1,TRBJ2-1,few,TGCGCCAGCAGCCGAGGGGACAGGGGCGATTACAATGAGCAGTTCTTC,CASSRGDRGDYNEQFF
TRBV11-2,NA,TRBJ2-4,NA,TGTGCCAGCAGCTTCGGGAGAGCCAAAAACATTCAGTACTTC,CASSFGRAKNIQYF
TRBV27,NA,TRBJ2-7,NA,TGTGCCAGCAGTTTATCAGGGGAGGCGACCTACGAGCAGTACTTC,CASSLSGEATYEQYF
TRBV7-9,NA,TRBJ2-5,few,TGTGCCAGCAGCTTATGGGGCTGGGGGAGCCAAGAGACCCAGTACTTC,CASSLWGWGSQETQYF
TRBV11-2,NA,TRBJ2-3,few,TGTGCCAGCAGCCCTGGTATCTTAAGAAGCACAGATACGCAGTATTTT,CASSPGILRSTDTQYF
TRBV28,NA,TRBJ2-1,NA,TGTGCCAGCAGTTTATGGGAGGGAGGCCCCTACAATGAGCAGTTCTTC,CASSLWEGGPYNEQFF
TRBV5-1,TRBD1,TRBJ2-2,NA,TGCGCCAGCAGCGGGGGGACAGGGCACAACACCGGGGAGCTGTTTTTT,CASSGGTGHNTGELFF